This T cell receptor beta chain was profiled in a study of post-analysis software for immune sequencing data. Study details: Multiple sclerosis in the patients followed relapsing-remitting, secondary progressive and progressive-relapsing courses.

Study-level results: The five TRBV segments detected at higher frequency in patients than in controls included TRBV5-6, TRBV5-1 and TRBV20-1. A significant reduction in normalized Chao1 diversity was observed in multiple sclerosis patients versus controls. Clustering by F measure revealed strong co-clustering among samples prepared together in one batch.

Note on this clonotype: What it binds is not known.

Tagging with unique molecular identifiers was a feature of the TCR beta cDNA libraries. It was from approximately 0.91 to 9.4 million T cells that around 500,000 cDNA molecules came. MiXCR, run by TCRdb on the PCR reads, gives a single entry per CDR3 protein. The sample comprises hundreds of thousands of distinct CDR3 sequences, 25% to 30% of which are singletons, and roughly 0.53% rests with the top ten. CDR1 and CDR2 (germline): MNHEY, SVGAGI. The CDR3 is 14 residues long. Trimming pared 7 bases from V and 3 bases from J, leaving 12 bases between. The chain employs TRBV6-5 and TRBJ2-2; maybe TRBD1 (6 bases). The source is a girl aged 5-17 years with multiple sclerosis. Sequencing was performed on blood. The CDR3 coding sequence is TGTGCCAGCATCGGGGCAGGGGACACCGGGGAGCTGTTTTTT. Residues: CASIGAGDTGELFF.